The entry below describes one TCR beta chain. TCRdb reanalysed the RT-PCR reads using MiXCR and keeps one entry per CDR3 protein. The sample includes more than 550,000 distinct CDR3 sequences, more than 13% of them seen just once. Per the germline V gene, CDR1 is MNHEY and CDR2 is SVGEGT. The junction had 7 bases not matched to a gene; V was cut back by 6 bases and J by 2 bases. The CDR3 extends over 16 amino acids. The J gene is TRBJ1-5, the V gene TRBV6-2 or TRBV6-3, with TRBD1 matching 10 bases. The sequence came from a female donor in good health, serving as a healthy control. Sequencing input: memory CD4+ T cells from blood. DNA of the CDR3: TGTGCCAGCAGAAGACAGGGGGCGGGAGGCAATCAGCCCCAGCATTTT. It is translated as CASRRQGAGGNQPQHF.